A single sample is the source of the 9 T cell receptor beta chains below, sequenced in a study of glioma-infiltrating T cells. The iRepertoire nested amplicon-rescue multiplex PCR amplified TCR alpha and beta CDR3s from RNA. TCRdb recomputed calls from the multiplex PCR reads with MiXCR, one row per CDR3 protein. The table lists approximately 120,000 distinct CDR3 sequences, less than 30% of them singletons. The sample was glioma tissue, nonneoplastic brain tissue, or PBMCs (not recorded which). These TCRs come from a human donor with low-grade glioma or glioblastoma, undergoing nonglioma brain surgery, or in good health (not recorded which).

This clonotype was seen repeatedly, ten times or more. This chain connects TRBV24-1 to TRBJ2-3, with D unclear. The CDR3 totals 10 residues. The germline V gene has CDR1 KGHDR and CDR2 SFDVKD. Trimming removed 9 bases from V and 7 bases from J, with 7 bases in between. CDR3 nucleotide sequence: TGTGCCACCCTGCGACATACGCAGTATTTT. It translates to CATLRHTQYF.

As concerns this clonotype: This may stem from a read error, because a much larger clone lies one nucleotide away. The V gene is TRBV19, the J gene TRBJ1-5, with unresolved D. The CDR3 totals 13 residues. Germline-derived CDR1 and CDR2 are LNHDA and SQIVND (reference sequence). V lost 1 base to trimming and J lost 14 bases, with 15 bases between them. This CDR3 reads CASSIAFNQPKHF. The DNA for the CDR3 is TGTGCCAGTAGTATAGCTTTTAATCAACCCAAGCATTTT. The full variable domain, with the rest looked up from reference TRBV19 and TRBJ1-5, is DGGITQSPKYLFRKEGQNVTLSCEQNLNHDAMYWYRQDPGQGLRLIYYSQIVNDFQKGDIAEGYSVSREKKESFPLTVTSAQKNPTAFYLCASSIAFNQPKHFGDGTRLSIL.

Concerning this clonotype: A junction end diverges from the germline sequence, so it may reflect a read error. The J gene is TRBJ2-7, the V gene TRBV2; D might be TRBD1 (6 bases). CDR1 and CDR2 from the germline V gene are SNHLY and FYNNEI. This CDR3 region has 14 residues. The CDR3 sequence: CASSVGRGRNEQYF. DNA for the CDR3: TGTGCAAGCAGTGTTGGCAGGGGCCGCAATGAGCAGTACTTC. Complete variable domain (other parts from reference TRBV2 and TRBJ2-7): EPEVTQTPSHQVTQMGQEVILRCVPISNHLYFYWYRQILGQKVEFLVSFYNNEISEKSEIFDDQFSVERPDGSNFTLKIRSTKLEDSAMYFCASSVGRGRNEQYFGPGTRLTVT.

This clonotype was counted many times. The chain joins TRBV6-1 to TRBJ1-5; 7 nucleotides match TRBD1. CDR1 and CDR2 (germline): MNHNS, SASEGT. The CDR3 runs 13 residues. The ends lost 6 bases at V and 7 bases at J; junction bases unmatched: 6. The CDR3 sequence is CASRQQGRQPQHF. The CDR3 DNA sequence: TGTGCCAGCAGACAACAGGGGCGCCAGCCCCAGCATTTT.

In regard to this clonotype: A read error is possible here, since a much larger clone lies one base away. This chain links TRBV4-1 with TRBJ1-1; D perhaps matches TRBD1 (5 bases). Germline-derived CDR1 and CDR2 are MGHRA and YSYEKL. There are 13 residues in the CDR3. The DNA for the CDR3 is TGCCCCAGCAGCCAAGATGGGGCCCTCCGGGCTTTCTTT. Protein sequence: CPSSQDGALRAFF.

This clonotype appeared many times. V is TRBV28 and J is TRBJ2-7; 8 nucleotides line up with TRBD1. With 6 bases clipped from V and 1 base from J, the junction kept 5 bases outside the gene matches. The germline gives CDR1 MDHEN, CDR2 SYDVKM. The CDR3 length is 14 residues. The CDR3 protein is CASRGTGESYEQYF. In nucleotides, the CDR3 is TGTGCCAGCAGGGGGACAGGCGAGTCCTACGAGCAGTACTTC.

This clonotype was detected a few times. The chain carries TRBV12-5 and TRBJ1-1, with 8 nucleotides matching TRBD1. J gave up 5 bases and V 0 bases, and 5 bases lay outside the gene matches. The CDR3 sequence is 15 residues long. From germline, CDR1 is LGHNT and CDR2 FRNRAP. The CDR3 DNA sequence: TGTGCTAGTGGTTTGGTACGGACAGGGAGGACTGAAGCTTTCTTT. It codes for CASGLVRTGRTEAFF.

This clonotype was detected many times. This chain uses TRBV25-1 with TRBJ1-5, with no clear D. The ends were cut back, 2 bases at V and 9 bases at J, with 14 bases in the middle. The CDR3 has 14 residues. The germline V gene encodes CDR1 MGHDK and CDR2 SYGVNS. This CDR3 reads CASSEIGVFSPQHF. The CDR3 nucleotides are TGTGCCAGCAGTGAAATTGGGGTTTTCTCGCCCCAGCATTTT.

This rearrangement joins TRBV29-1 to TRBJ1-2, with 8 bases identical to TRBD1. Germline loops: CDR1 SQVTM, CDR2 ANQGSEA. With V trimmed by 6 bases and J by 6 bases, 6 bases remained unmatched. This CDR3 spans 12 amino acids. This chain's CDR3 is CSVEDREDGYTF. As DNA, the CDR3 is TGCAGCGTGGAGGACAGGGAAGATGGCTACACCTTC.